This TCR beta chain was documented in a study of T cell repertoires in cytomegalovirus infection. TCRdb re-called the reads through MiXCR, storing one row per CDR3 protein. This table holds 680,000 or so distinct CDR3 sequences, about 33% found once. This CDR3 has 13 residues. Germline V lookup: CDR1 MDHEN, CDR2 SYDVKM. Trimming pared 6 bases from V and 5 bases from J, leaving 13 bases between. In regard to this clonotype: What it recognizes is unknown.

This chain joins TRBV28 and TRBJ1-1; D is ambiguous. This TCR came from a human donor in good health (CMV status not recorded). Some clones in this sample may be carry-over from other donors' samples. Sequencing was performed on cultured PBMCs, taken from culture after CMV antigen stimulation. The CDR3 sequence: CASRPSGLTEAFF. The CDR3 coding sequence is TGTGCCAGCAGGCCTTCCGGGTTGACTGAAGCTTTCTTT.